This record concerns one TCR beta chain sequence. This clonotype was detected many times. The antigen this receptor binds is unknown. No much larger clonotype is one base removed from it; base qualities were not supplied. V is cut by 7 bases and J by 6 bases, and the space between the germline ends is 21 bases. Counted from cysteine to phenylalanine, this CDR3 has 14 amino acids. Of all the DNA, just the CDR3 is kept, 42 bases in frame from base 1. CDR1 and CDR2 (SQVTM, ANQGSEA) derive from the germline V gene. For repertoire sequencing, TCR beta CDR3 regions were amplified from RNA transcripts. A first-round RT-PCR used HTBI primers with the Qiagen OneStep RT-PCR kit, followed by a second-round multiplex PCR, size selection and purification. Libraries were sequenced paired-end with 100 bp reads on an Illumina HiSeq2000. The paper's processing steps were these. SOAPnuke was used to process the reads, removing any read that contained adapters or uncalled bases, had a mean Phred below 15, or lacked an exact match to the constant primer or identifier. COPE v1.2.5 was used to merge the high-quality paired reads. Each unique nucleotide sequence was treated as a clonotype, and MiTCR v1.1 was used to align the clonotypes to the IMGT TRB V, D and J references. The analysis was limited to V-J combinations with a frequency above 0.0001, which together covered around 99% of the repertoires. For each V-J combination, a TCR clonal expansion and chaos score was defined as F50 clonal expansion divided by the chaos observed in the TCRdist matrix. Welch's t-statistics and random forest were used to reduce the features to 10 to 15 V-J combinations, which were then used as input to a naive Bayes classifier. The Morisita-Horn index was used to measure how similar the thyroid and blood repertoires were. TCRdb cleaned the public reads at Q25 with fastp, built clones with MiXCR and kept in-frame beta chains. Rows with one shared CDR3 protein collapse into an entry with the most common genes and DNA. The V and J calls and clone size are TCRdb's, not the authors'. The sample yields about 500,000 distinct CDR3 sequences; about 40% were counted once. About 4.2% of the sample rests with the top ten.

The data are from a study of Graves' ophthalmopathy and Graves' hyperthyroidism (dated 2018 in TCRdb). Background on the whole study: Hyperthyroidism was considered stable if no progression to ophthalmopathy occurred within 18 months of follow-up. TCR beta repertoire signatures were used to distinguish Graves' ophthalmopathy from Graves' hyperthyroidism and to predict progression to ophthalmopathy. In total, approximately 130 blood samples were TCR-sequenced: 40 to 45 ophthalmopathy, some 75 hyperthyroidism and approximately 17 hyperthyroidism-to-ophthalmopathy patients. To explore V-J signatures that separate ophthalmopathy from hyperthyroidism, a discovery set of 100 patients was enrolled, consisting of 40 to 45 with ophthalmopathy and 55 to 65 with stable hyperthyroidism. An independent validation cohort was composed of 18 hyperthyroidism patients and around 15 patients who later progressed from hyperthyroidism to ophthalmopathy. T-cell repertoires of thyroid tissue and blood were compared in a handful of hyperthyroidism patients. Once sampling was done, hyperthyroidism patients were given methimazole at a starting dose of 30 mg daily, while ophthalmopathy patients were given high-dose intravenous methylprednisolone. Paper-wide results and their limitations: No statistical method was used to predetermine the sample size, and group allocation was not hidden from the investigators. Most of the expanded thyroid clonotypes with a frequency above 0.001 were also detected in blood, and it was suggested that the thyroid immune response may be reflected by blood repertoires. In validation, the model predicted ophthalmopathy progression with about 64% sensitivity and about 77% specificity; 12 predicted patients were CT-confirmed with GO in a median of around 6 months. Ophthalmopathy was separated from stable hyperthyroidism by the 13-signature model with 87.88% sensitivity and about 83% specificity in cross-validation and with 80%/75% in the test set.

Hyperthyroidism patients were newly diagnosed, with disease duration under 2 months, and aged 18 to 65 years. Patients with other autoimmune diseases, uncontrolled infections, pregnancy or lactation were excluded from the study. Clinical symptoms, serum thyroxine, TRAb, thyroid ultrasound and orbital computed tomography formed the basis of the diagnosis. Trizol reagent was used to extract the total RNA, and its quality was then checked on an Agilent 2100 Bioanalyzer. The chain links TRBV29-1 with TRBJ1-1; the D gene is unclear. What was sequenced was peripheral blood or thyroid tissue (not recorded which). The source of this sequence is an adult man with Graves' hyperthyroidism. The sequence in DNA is TGCAGCGCCGACGGACCTTTAAGGACCCCTGAAGCTTTCTTT. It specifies CSADGPLRTPEAFF.